The rows below give T cell receptor beta chains drawn from one sample of a study of neoadjuvant nivolumab and ipilimumab in lung cancer. TCRdb keeps only in-frame clones here, not all; method: immunoSEQ multiplex PCR. Among some 18,000 clones listed, 75% to 85% were seen once. The specimen was tumor tissue, collected after neoadjuvant nivolumab, alone or with ipilimumab, at or shortly before surgery. These receptors were taken from an adult with non-small cell lung cancer. The CDR3 runs from the conserved cysteine through the conserved F or W. A D gene is named only where the DNA matches it firmly. Part of the rows lack a size; the others show once, few, many or a class for expanded clones.

D gene	V gene	J gene	clone size	CDR3 DNA	CDR3 protein
TRBD2	TRBV5-1	TRBJ2-7	.	TGCGCCAGCAGCTTGGTAGCGGGAGGCTACGAGCAGTACTTC	CASSLVAGGYEQYF
TRBD2	TRBV28	TRBJ2-3	.	TGTGCCAGCAGTTTATACCCAGCGGGAAGGACAGATACGCAGTATTTT	CASSLYPAGRTDTQYF
.	TRBV30	TRBJ1-5	.	TGTGCCTTACACGTACAGGGATCACAGGCGAATCAGCCCCAGCATTTT	CALHVQGSQANQPQHF
.	TRBV6-5	TRBJ1-2	.	TGTGCCAGCACTTTGCGAAATGGTTCGCCCTATGGCTACACCTTC	CASTLRNGSPYGYTF
.	TRBV27	TRBJ1-5	once	TGTGCCAGCAGTTTAGAGAGGCCTAGAAGCAATCAGCCCCAGCATTTT	CASSLERPRSNQPQHF
TRBD2	TRBV30	TRBJ2-1	.	TGTGCCTGGAGTGTAGGGCAGGCAGCGGGAGGGCCACGGTACAATGAGCAGTTCTTC	CAWSVGQAAGGPRYNEQFF
TRBD1	TRBV5-1	TRBJ1-1	once	TGCGCCAGCAGCTTAGGGGGCAAGGACACTGAAGCTTTCTTT	CASSLGGKDTEAFF
.	TRBV15	TRBJ2-2	few	TGTGCCACCAGCAGAGTCATTGAGCGTAACACCGGGGAGCTGTTTTTT	CATSRVIERNTGELFF
.	TRBV5-1	TRBJ1-4	.	TGCGCCAGCAGCCCCCGGGGGGGCAGGGATGAAAAACTGTTTTTT	CASSPRGGRDEKLFF
TRBD1	TRBV7-2	TRBJ2-1	few	TGTGCCAGCAGCTTCCTGACAGGGAACGACAATGAGCAGTTCTTC	CASSFLTGNDNEQFF
.	TRBV7-8	TRBJ2-5	.	TGTGCCAGCAGCTCGACTAGACTACAAGAGACCCAGTACTTC	CASSSTRLQETQYF
.	TRBV5-1	TRBJ2-5	.	TGCGCCAGCAGCCCACTAGGGGACCACGGTCAAGAGACCCAGTACTTC	CASSPLGDHGQETQYF
.	TRBV5-6	TRBJ2-7	.	TGTGCCAGCACCCGCGGACTGGCCTACGAGCAGTACTTC	CASTRGLAYEQYF
TRBD1	TRBV5-1	TRBJ1-2	.	TGCGCCAGCAGCTCAGGGGGCCATGGCTACACCTTC	CASSSGGHGYTF
TRBD1	TRBV25-1	TRBJ1-1	.	TGTGCCAGCAGTGAACCCGGGACAGGCCGGGGTTTCACTGAAGCTTTCTTT	CASSEPGTGRGFTEAFF
TRBD2	TRBV7-9	TRBJ2-1	.	TGTGCCAGCAGAACCGGGACTAGCGGGAGGGCCCACAATGAGCAGTTCTTC	CASRTGTSGRAHNEQFF
.	TRBV6-6	TRBJ1-2	.	TGTGCCAGCAGTTTGGGCGGGAGAGACTATGGCTACACCTTC	CASSLGGRDYGYTF